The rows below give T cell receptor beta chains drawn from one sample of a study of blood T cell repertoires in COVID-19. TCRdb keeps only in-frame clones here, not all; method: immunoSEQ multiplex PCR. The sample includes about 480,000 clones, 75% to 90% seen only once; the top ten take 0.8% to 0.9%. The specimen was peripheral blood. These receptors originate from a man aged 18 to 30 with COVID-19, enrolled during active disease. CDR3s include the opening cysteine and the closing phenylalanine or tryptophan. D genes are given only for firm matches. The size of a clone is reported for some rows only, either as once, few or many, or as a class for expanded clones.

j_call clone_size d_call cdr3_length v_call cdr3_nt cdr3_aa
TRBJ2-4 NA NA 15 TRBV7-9 TGTGCCAGCAGCTTAGCCAGGGCAGCCAAAAACATTCAGTACTTC CASSLARAAKNIQYF
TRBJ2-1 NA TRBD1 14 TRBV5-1 TGCGCCAGCAGCAGGGGACAGGCGGACAATGAGCAGTTCTTC CASSRGQADNEQFF
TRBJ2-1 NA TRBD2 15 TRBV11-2 TGTGCCAGCAGGTACTCCGGGGGAGGGTCTAATGAGCAGTTCTTC CASRYSGGGSNEQFF
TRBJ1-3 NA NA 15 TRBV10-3 TGTGCCATCAGTGAGTCACCAGGGTCCGGAAACACCATATATTTT CAISESPGSGNTIYF
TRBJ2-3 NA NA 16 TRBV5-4 TGTGCCAGCAGCCCGCGGGGCTGGGGTGGCCCAGATACGCAGTATTTT CASSPRGWGGPDTQYF
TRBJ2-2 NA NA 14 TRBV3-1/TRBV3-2 TGTGCCAGCAGCCAAGGGGGCAGGGTAGGGGAGCTGTTTTTT CASSQGGRVGELFF
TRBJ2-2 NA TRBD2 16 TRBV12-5 TGTGCTAGTGGTTTGCCGTTAGCGGGAAACACCGGGGAGCTGTTTTTT CASGLPLAGNTGELFF
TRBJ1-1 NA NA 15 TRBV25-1 TGTGCCACCGGGAGGGCCGGGGGCCGAGAAACTGAAGCTTTCTTT CATGRAGGRETEAFF
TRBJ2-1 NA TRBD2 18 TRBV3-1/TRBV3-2 TGTGCCAGCAGCCCCCGACTAGCGGGTAATCCTTCCTACAATGAGCAGTTCTTC CASSPRLAGNPSYNEQFF
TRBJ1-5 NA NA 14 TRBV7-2 TGTGCCAGCAGCTTAATTAACGGTAATCAGCCCCAGCATTTT CASSLINGNQPQHF
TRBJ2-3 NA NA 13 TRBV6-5 TGTGCCAGCATCCGGGATGGCACAGATACGCAGTATTTT CASIRDGTDTQYF
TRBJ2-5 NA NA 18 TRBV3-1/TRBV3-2 TGTGCCAGCAGCCTCGCACGGGAATCCTCCTTCAGACAAGAGACCCAGTACTTC CASSLARESSFRQETQYF
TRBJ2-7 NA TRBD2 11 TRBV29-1 TGCAGCGTGGGGGGGTCATACGAGCAGTACTTC CSVGGSYEQYF
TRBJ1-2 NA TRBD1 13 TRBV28 TGTGCCAGCAGTTTATTACAGGGGAATGGCTACACCTTC CASSLLQGNGYTF
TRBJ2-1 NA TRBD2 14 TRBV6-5 TGTGCCAGCAGTACCGGGACTAGAGGGAATGAGCAGTTCTTC CASSTGTRGNEQFF
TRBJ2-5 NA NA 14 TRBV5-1 TGCGCCAGCAGCTCGGGAACTAGTATGGAGACCCAGTACTTC CASSSGTSMETQYF
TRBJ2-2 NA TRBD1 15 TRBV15 TGTGCCACCAGCAGAGATTTAGGGGGCTCCGGGGAGCTGTTTTTT CATSRDLGGSGELFF
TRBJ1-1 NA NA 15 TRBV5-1 TGCGCCAGCACCCCCGGTCGGGGACTGGACACTGAAGCTTTCTTT CASTPGRGLDTEAFF
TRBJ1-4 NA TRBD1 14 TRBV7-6 TGTGCCAGCAGCTTACAGGGGGCGGGAGAAAAACTGTTTTTT CASSLQGAGEKLFF
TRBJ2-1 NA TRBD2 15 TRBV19 TGTGCCAGTAGTATCCGGCGGGAGGGCCACAATGAGCAGTTCTTC CASSIRREGHNEQFF
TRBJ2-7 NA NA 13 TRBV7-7 TGTGCCAGCAGCTTAACAGAAAACTACGAGCAGTACTTC CASSLTENYEQYF
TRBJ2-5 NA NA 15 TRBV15 TGTGCCACCAGCAGAGATCAAGGAGCTCAAGAGACCCAGTACTTC CATSRDQGAQETQYF
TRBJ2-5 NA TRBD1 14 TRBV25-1 TGTGCCAGCAGTGAAGGGACAGGGGGAGAGACCCAGTACTTC CASSEGTGGETQYF
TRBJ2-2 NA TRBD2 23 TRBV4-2 TGTGCCAGCAGCCAGCGGAGCCATTCTAGCGGGGGGCTAGGGGGCGCGAACACCGGGGAGCTGTTTTTT CASSQRSHSSGGLGGANTGELFF
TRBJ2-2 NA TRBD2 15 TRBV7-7 TGTGCTAGCCAAATAGTAGCGGGAGGTACCGGGGAGCTGTTTTTT CASQIVAGGTGELFF
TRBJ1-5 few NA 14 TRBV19 TGTGCCAGTACCTCCGGACTGAGCAATCAGCCCCAGCATTTT CASTSGLSNQPQHF
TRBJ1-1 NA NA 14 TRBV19 TGTGCCAGTAGTATAGACAGGGTGAACACTGAAGCTTTCTTT CASSIDRVNTEAFF
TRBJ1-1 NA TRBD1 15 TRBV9 TGTGCCAGCAGCGTCAGACAGGGATTGAACACTGAAGCTTTCTTT CASSVRQGLNTEAFF
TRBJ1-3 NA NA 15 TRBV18 TGTGCCAGCTCACCGGGGACAAACTCTGGAAACACCATATATTTT CASSPGTNSGNTIYF
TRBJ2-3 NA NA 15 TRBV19 TGTGCCAGTACCTTATACGGGGGAACCACAGATACGCAGTATTTT CASTLYGGTTDTQYF
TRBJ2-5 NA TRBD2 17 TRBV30 TGTGCCTGGAGTCTGGGTTTGGCGGGAGGACCACAAGAGACCCAGTACTTC CAWSLGLAGGPQETQYF
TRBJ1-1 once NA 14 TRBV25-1 TGTGCCAGCAGTGAATTGGGCACGAACACTGAAGCTTTCTTT CASSELGTNTEAFF
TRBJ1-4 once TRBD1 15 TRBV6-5 TGTGCCAGCAGTTTAGACAGGGGGCGCGGGGAAAAACTGTTTTTT CASSLDRGRGEKLFF
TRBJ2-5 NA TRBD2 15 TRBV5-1 TGCGCCAGCAGCTTGCTAGCGGGGGGTCAAGAGACCCAGTACTTC CASSLLAGGQETQYF
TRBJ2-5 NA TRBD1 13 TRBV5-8 TGTGCCAGCAGCATAGGGACAGAAGAGACCCAGTACTTC CASSIGTEETQYF
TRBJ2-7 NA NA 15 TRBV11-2 TGTGCCAGCAGCCCCCACGGGGGAAGCTCCTACGAGCAGTACTTC CASSPHGGSSYEQYF
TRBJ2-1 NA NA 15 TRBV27 TGTGCCAGCAGTTTAGAGGGTAGCTCCTACAATGAGCAGTTCTTC CASSLEGSSYNEQFF
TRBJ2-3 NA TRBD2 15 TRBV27 TGTGCCAGCAGTCAGCGGGAGGGTTGGGCAGATACGCAGTATTTT CASSQREGWADTQYF
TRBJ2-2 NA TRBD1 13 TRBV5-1 TGCGCCGGACAGGATACGAACACCGGGGAGCTGTTTTTT CAGQDTNTGELFF
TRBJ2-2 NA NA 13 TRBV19 TGTGCCAGTGGGCGGGGATACACCGGGGAGCTGTTTTTT CASGRGYTGELFF